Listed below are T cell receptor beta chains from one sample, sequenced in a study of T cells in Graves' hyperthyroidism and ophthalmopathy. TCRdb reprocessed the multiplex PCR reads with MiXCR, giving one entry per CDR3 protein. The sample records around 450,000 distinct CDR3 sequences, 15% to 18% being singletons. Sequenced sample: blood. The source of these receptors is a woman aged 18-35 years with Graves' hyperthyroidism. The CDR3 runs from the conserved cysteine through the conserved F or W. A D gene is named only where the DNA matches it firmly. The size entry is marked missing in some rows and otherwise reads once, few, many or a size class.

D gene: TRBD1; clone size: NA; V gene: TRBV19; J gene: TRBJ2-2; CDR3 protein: CASRPTGGNTGELFF; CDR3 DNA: TGTGCCAGTAGACCGACAGGGGGGAACACCGGGGAGCTGTTTTTT
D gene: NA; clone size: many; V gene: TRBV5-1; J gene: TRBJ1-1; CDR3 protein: CASSLATSGDTEAFF; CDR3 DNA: TGCGCCAGCAGCTTGGCCACGTCAGGGGACACTGAAGCTTTCTTT
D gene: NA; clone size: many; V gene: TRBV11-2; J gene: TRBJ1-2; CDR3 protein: CASSPRGVYGYTF; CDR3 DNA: TGTGCCAGCAGCCCGCGGGGGGTCTATGGCTACACCTTC
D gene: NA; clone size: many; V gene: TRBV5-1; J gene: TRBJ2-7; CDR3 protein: CASSLDLGGTSYEQYF; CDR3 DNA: TGCGCCAGCAGCTTGGACCTGGGGGGCACCTCCTACGAGCAGTACTTC
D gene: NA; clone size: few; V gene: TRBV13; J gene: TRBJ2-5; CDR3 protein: CASSGLSQETQYF; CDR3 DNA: TGTGCCAGCAGCGGTTTGTCCCAAGAGACCCAGTACTTC
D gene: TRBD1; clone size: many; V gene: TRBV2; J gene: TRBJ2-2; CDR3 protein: CASSEALFIEGTGGFVRTGELFF; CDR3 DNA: TGTGCCAGCAGTGAAGCGCTTTTTATTGAGGGGACAGGGGGGTTTGTACGGACCGGGGAGCTGTTTTTT
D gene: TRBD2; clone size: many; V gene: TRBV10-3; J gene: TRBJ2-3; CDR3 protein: CAISGTSGSRTDTQYF; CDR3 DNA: TGTGCCATCAGTGGGACTAGCGGCTCCAGGACAGATACGCAGTATTTT
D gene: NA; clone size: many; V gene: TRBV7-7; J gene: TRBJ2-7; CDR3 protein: CASSLGTTYEQYF; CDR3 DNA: TGTGCTAGCAGCTTAGGGACAACCTACGAGCAGTACTTC
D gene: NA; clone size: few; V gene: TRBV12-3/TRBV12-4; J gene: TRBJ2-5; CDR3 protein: CASSLRGIPRETQYF; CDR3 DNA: TGTGCCAGCAGTTTAAGGGGAATCCCCCGAGAGACCCAGTACTTC
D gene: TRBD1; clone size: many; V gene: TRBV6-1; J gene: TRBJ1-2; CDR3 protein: CASSQDRGGGYTF; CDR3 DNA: TGTGCCAGCAGCCAAGACAGGGGCGGTGGCTACACCTTC
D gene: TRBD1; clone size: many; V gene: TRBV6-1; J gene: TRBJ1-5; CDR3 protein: CASSALGTVSNQPQHF; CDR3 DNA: TGTGCCAGCAGTGCCCTCGGGACAGTTAGCAATCAGCCCCAGCATTTT
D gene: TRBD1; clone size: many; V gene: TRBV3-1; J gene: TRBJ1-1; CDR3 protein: CASSDRGRITEAFF; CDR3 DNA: TGTGCCAGCAGCGACAGGGGGCGGATCACTGAAGCTTTCTTT
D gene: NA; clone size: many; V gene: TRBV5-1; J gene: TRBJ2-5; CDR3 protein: CASSLAPGYQETQYF; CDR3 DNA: TGCGCCAGCAGCTTGGCCCCGGGATACCAAGAGACCCAGTACTTC
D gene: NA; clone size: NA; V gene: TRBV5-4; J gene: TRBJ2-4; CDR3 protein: CASSFSLAKNIQYF; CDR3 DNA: TGTGCCAGCAGCTTTTCCTTGGCCAAAAACATTCAGTACTTC
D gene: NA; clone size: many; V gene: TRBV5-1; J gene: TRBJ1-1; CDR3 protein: CASSLDRENTEAFF; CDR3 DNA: TGCGCCAGCAGCTTGGACAGAGAGAACACTGAAGCTTTCTTT
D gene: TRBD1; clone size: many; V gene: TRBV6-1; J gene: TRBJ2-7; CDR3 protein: CASSPTGSYEQYF; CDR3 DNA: TGTGCCAGCAGTCCGACAGGGTCCTACGAGCAGTACTTC
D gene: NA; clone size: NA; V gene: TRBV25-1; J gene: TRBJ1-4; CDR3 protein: CASSEKGVRGEKLFF; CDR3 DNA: TGTGCCAGCAGTGAAAAGGGGGTGCGCGGTGAAAAACTGTTTTTT
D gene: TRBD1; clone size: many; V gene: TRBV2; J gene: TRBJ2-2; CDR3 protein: CASSIQGSNTGELFF; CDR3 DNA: TGTGCCAGCAGCATACAGGGGTCCAACACCGGGGAGCTGTTTTTT
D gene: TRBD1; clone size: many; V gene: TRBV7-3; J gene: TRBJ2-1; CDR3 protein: CASSPGTGFYEQFF; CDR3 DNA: TGTGCCAGCAGCCCAGGGACAGGGTTCTATGAGCAGTTCTTC
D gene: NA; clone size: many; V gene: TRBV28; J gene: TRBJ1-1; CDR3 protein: CASQVKPNTEAFF; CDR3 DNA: TGTGCCAGCCAAGTCAAACCTAACACTGAAGCTTTCTTT
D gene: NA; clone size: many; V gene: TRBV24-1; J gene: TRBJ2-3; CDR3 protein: CATSERRALDTQYF; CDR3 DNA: TGTGCCACCAGTGAAAGGCGAGCGTTGGATACGCAGTATTTT
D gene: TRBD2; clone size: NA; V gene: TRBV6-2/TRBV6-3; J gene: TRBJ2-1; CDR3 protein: CASSYERTSFYNEQFF; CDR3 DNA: TGTGCCAGCAGTTACGAGCGGACTAGCTTTTACAATGAGCAGTTCTTC
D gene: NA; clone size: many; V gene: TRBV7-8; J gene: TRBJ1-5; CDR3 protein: CASSPSAWNNQPQHF; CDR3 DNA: TGTGCCAGCAGCCCCTCCGCGTGGAACAATCAGCCCCAGCATTTT
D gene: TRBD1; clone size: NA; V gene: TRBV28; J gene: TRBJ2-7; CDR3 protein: CASSSRDWTGAYEQYF; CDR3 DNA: TGTGCCAGCAGCTCTCGGGACTGGACAGGGGCCTACGAGCAGTACTTC
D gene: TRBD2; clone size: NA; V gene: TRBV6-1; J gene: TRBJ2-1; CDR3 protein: CASTALSGGYNEQFF; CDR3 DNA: TGTGCCAGCACGGCCCTCAGCGGGGGGTACAATGAGCAGTTCTTC
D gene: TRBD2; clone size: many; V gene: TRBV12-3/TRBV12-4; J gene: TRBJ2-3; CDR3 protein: CASSAPSAGGPTDTQYF; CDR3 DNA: TGTGCCAGCAGTGCTCCATCGGCGGGGGGGCCGACAGATACGCAGTATTTT
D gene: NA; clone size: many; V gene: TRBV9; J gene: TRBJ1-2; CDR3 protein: CASSVGVTSYGYTF; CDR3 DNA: TGTGCCAGCAGCGTAGGTGTTACCTCCTATGGCTACACCTTC
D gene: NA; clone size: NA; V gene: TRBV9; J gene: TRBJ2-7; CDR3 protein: CASSGREGLVDEQYF; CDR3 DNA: TGTGCCAGCAGCGGGCGAGAGGGACTTGTAGACGAGCAGTACTTC
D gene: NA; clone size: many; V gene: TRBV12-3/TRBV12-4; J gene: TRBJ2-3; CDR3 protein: CASSSPEAPTDTQYF; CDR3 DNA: TGTGCCAGCAGTTCGCCCGAAGCCCCTACAGATACGCAGTATTTT
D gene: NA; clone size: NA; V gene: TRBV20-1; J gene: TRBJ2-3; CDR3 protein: CSAPNYRESTDTQYF; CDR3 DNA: TGCAGTGCTCCCAACTACAGGGAAAGCACAGATACGCAGTATTTT
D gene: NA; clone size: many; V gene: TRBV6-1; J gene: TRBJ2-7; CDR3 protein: CASRPFAGSGEQYF; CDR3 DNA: TGTGCCAGCAGACCTTTCGCGGGATCGGGCGAGCAGTACTTC
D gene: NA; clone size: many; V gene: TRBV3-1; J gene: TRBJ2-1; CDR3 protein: CASTFSPGDNYNEQFF; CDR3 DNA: TGTGCCAGCACATTTTCACCGGGAGACAACTACAATGAGCAGTTCTTC
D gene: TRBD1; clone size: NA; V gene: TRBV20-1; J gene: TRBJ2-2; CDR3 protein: CSARTGGARTGELFF; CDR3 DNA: TGCAGTGCCAGGACAGGGGGCGCAAGAACCGGGGAGCTGTTTTTT
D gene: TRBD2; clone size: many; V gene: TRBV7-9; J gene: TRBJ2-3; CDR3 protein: CASSHDGRQGDTQYF; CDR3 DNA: TGTGCCAGCAGCCACGACGGGAGGCAGGGAGATACGCAGTATTTT
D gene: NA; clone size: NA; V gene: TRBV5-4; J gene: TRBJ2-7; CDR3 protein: CASSLAESQSYEQYF; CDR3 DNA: TGTGCCAGCAGCTTGGCCGAGTCACAGTCCTACGAGCAGTACTTC
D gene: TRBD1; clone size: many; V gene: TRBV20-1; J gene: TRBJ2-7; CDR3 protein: CSASLPRGTVYEQYF; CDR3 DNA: TGCAGTGCTAGTCTCCCCAGGGGGACAGTATACGAGCAGTACTTC
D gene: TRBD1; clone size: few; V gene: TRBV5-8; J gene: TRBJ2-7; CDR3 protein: CASSRTGDPYEQYF; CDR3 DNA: TGTGCCAGCAGCAGGACAGGGGATCCCTACGAGCAGTACTTC
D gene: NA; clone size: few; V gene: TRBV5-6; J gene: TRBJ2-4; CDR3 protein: CASSLRGAKNIQYF; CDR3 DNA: TGTGCCAGCAGCCTCCGCGGAGCCAAAAACATTCAGTACTTC
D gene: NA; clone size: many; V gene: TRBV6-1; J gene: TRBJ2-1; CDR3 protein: CASSEARGYNEQFF; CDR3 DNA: TGTGCCAGCAGTGAAGCGCGGGGCTACAATGAGCAGTTCTTC
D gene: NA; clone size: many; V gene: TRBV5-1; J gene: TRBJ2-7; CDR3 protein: CASSPTVKYHEQYF; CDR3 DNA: TGCGCCAGCAGCCCGACAGTTAAGTACCACGAGCAGTACTTC
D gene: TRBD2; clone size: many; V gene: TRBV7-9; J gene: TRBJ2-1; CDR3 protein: CASKFSGGALNEQFF; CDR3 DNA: TGTGCCAGCAAGTTCAGCGGGGGGGCCCTCAATGAGCAGTTCTTC
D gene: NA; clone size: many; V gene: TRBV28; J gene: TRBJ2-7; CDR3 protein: CATLGGGVPYYEQYF; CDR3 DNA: TGTGCCACCCTGGGAGGGGGGGTTCCCTACTACGAGCAGTACTTC
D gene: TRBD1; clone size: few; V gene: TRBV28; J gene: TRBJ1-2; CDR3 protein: CASSDRGGYGYTF; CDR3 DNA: TGTGCCAGCAGTGACAGGGGAGGGTATGGCTACACCTTC
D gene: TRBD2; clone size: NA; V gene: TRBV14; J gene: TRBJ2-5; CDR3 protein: CASSQRQLAGAQETQYF; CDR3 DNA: TGTGCCAGCAGCCAACGCCAACTAGCGGGGGCTCAAGAGACCCAGTACTTC
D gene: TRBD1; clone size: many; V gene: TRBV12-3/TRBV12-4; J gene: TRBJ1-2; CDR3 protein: CASSRQGYGYTF; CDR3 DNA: TGTGCCAGCAGTAGACAGGGCTATGGCTACACCTTC
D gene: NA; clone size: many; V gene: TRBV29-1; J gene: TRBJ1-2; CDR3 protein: CSVSGTKDGYTF; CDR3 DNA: TGCAGCGTATCCGGGACAAAAGATGGCTACACCTTC
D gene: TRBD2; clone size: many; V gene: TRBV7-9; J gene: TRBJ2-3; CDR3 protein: CASSRTSGGPYTQYF; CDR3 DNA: TGTGCCAGCAGCCGGACTAGCGGGGGGCCCTATACGCAGTATTTT
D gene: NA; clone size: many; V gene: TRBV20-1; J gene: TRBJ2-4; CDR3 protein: CSILVPPKNIQYF; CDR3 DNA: TGCAGCATCCTTGTACCGCCGAAAAACATTCAGTACTTC
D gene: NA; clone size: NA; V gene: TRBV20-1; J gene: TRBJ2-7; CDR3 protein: CSASGARVVNEQYF; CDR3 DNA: TGCAGTGCTAGCGGGGCCAGGGTGGTGAACGAGCAGTACTTC
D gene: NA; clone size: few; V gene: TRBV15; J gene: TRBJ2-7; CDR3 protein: CATTGGRLREQYF; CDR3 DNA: TGTGCCACCACCGGAGGCCGATTGAGGGAGCAGTACTTC
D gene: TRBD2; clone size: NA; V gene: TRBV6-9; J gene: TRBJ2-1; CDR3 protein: CASSYRTSGRGNEQFF; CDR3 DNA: TGTGCCAGCAGTTATCGGACTAGCGGGAGAGGCAATGAGCAGTTCTTC
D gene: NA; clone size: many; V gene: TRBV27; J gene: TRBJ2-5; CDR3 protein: CASSLSHQETQYF; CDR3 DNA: TGTGCCAGCAGTTTATCACACCAAGAGACCCAGTACTTC
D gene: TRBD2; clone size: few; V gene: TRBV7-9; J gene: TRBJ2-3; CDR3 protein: CASSFFQYRLAVSTDTQYF; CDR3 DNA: TGTGCCAGCAGCTTTTTCCAATACCGACTAGCGGTTAGCACAGATACGCAGTATTTT
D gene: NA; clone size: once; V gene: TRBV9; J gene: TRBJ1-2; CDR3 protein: CASSGTLFFGGYGYTF; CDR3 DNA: TGTGCCAGCAGCGGGACCTTATTTTTTGGTGGGTATGGCTACACCTTC